This T cell receptor (beta chain) derives from a study of radiation and T cells in renal cell carcinoma. Study-level results: Dominant CDR3 motifs occupied more repertoire in irradiated than control tumors. Compared with controls, irradiated tumors showed greater TCR clonality. Intratumoral heterogeneity was not captured in these roughly 1 g regions.

Stated treatment: 15 Gy SBRT to primary tumor, nephrectomy 4 weeks later. Nephrectomy followed 15 Gy stereotactic body radiation by 4 weeks. Assay used: immunoSEQ multiplex PCR; TCRdb lists only in-frame clones, some missing. The sample has 19,000 or so clones, just over 60% seen once. The CDR3 runs to 16 residues. CDR1 is MGHDK and CDR2 is SYGVNS in the germline V gene. Trimming removed 0 bases from V and 3 bases from J; junction bases left unmatched: 5. This clone was seen a few times. Its target is unknown. The receptor's source is a woman between 65 and 79 years old with renal cell carcinoma. V usage is TRBV25-1 and J usage is TRBJ1-2; TRBD1 matches at 9 bases. The sequencing here drew on tumor tissue, taken from a patient whose treatment included radiotherapy and nephrectomy. CDR3 in DNA: TGTGCCAGCAGTGAATATGGGGGACAGGGCGACTATGGCTACACCTTC. Protein product: CASSEYGGQGDYGYTF.